This TCR beta chain is from a study of blood T cell repertoires in COVID-19 (dated by TCRdb to 2020 to 2021). The study in broad terms: The collaborator samples originated in the United States, Italy and Spain and spanned the acute and convalescent phases of COVID-19. The prospective study material was composed of cDNA or gDNA derived from T cells, B-cell-depleted T cells, or PBMCs. Subjects who had been exposed to COVID-19, were actively infected with it, or had recovered from it provided the deeply sampled blood TCRbeta repertoires that made up the dataset. The repertoires were released in a freely available public database intended as a resource for research on the immune response to SARS-CoV-2. Samples were obtained from the ongoing ImmuneRACE study (first 160 participants) and from about 1,300 subjects provided by 6 global collaborators. The sample metadata nearly always contained a de-identified subject ID, COVID-19 status, age in years and sex. Where available, HLA class I and class II types were obtained from metadata supplied by the sample provider rather than from assay-based typing.

The CDR3 spans 14 residues, from the cysteine through the phenylalanine. The sequence is cut down to CDR3 DNA, 42 bases in frame from base 1. The germline V gene gives CDR1 as SGHRS and CDR2 as YFSETQ. As to this clone: Its specific antigen is unknown. A junction end diverges from the germline sequence, so it may reflect a read error.

Collaborating institutions collected whole blood in K2EDTA tubes following their own protocols. For TCRbeta analysis, collaborator samples were shipped as frozen whole blood, as isolated PBMCs, or as DNA extracted from either sample type. TCRbeta CDR3 regions were amplified from genomic DNA by means of the immunoSEQ Assay, a bias-controlled multiplex PCR. The authors' pipeline ran thus. The number of nucleated cells in each sample was estimated by amplification of reference gene primers within the assay. To quantify the absolute abundance of each unique TCRbeta CDR3 rearrangement, sequence reads were collapsed and filtered. For each sample, productive Simpson clonality was calculated as the square root of Simpson's diversity index across productive rearrangements. The clones in this table, taken by TCRdb from immuneACCESS, are in-frame only. Not every clone is retained; where verified, under half of the shortfall comes from an unresolved V gene, and the cause of the rest is unknown. V, J and clone size reflect that table, while D and trimming were determined from the DNA. This sample gives 190,000 or so clones in total; 65% to 85% of them show up just once. 2.5% to 3.5% of the sample is taken by the ten largest.

General findings and caveats noted by the study authors: How much clinical and demographic metadata was included differed by source and by participant, and the metadata was provided uncurated.

The receptor comes from a man aged 45 to 65 with active or convalescent COVID-19. Recombination connected TRBV5-1 to TRBJ1-2; 7 nucleotides in the junction match TRBD1. The sequenced sample was peripheral blood. CDR3 loop: CASSDPGQSDGYTF. The sequenced DNA: TGCGCCAGCAGCGATCCGGGACAGTCTGATGGTTACACCTTC.